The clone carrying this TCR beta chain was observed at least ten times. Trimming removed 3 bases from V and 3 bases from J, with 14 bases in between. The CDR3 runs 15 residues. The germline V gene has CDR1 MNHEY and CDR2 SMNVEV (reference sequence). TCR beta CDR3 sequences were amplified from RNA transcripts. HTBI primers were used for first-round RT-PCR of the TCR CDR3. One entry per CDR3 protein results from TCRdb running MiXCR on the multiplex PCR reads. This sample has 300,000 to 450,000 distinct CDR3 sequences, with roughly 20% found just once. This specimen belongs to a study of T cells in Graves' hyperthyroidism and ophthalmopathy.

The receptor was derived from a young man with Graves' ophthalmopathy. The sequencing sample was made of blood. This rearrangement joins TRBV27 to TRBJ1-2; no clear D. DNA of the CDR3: TGTGCCAGCAGTTTCGAAGGAGCAGGATACTATGGCTACACCTTC. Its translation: CASSFEGAGYYGYTF.